This T cell receptor beta chain was sequenced for a study of T-cell reconstitution after alpha-beta-depleted transplantation in children. Study findings and constraints: T-cell numbers and diversity one year post-transplant derived largely from freshly generated T cells. About two months after transplant, alpha-beta T cells reportedly came from several hundred expanded graft clones.

During its preparation, the TCRbeta library received unique molecular identifiers. TCRdb reanalysed the PCR reads using MiXCR and keeps one entry per CDR3 protein. The table records about a million distinct CDR3 sequences, roughly 29% of them present only once. From germline, CDR1 is MDHEN and CDR2 SYDVKM. The V gene lost 5 bases and the J gene lost 10 bases, with 20 bases spanning the gap. The CDR3 loop spans 15 amino acids. In the case of this clonotype: Its antigen is still unknown.

The sequencing used PBMCs, mostly from graft donor cells, collected 360 days after TCRalphabeta/CD19-depleted stem cell transplant. The chain is built from TRBV28 and TRBJ1-4; D possibly corresponds to TRBD1 (6 bases). The TCR was taken from a boy in the first two years of life who had a stem cell transplant for SCID, so the T cells may come from the graft donor. CDR3 residues: CASSPNRDIMGKLFF. CDR3 in DNA: TGTGCCAGCAGTCCGAACCGGGACATAATGGGAAAACTGTTTTTT.